Detailed here is one T cell receptor beta chain. The antigen remains undetermined. The sample originates from a study of Ad26.COV2.S vaccination and SARS-CoV-2 variants. The wider study: Administration of Ad26.COV2.S was intramuscular, either once or twice 56 days apart.

V was clipped by 4 bases and J by 5 bases, with 15 bases between them. The CDR3 totals 14 residues. CDR1 SGHRS and CDR2 YFSETQ come from the germline V gene. The treatment denotes: about 20 received Ad26.COV2.S at low or high dose, single or two shots; a few received placebo; per-sample allocation not given. Each sample was drawn 63 days after the first injection (of vaccine or placebo). Study observations and caveats: Compared with placebo recipients, vaccine recipients had higher spike-specific TCR breadth. Breadth and depth estimates from TCRs may understate total T cell responses. People who got the vaccine or the placebo had similar non-spike TCR breadth.

Sequenced by immunoSEQ multiplex PCR; TCRdb stores in-frame clones only, minus some. The table lists about 380,000 clones, about four fifths of them singletons, with approximately 7.8% in the top ten. This clonotype was sampled from a person between 18 and 60 years old who received the Ad26.COV2.S COVID-19 vaccine or a placebo. The chain is built from TRBV5-1 and TRBJ2-5, with D unresolved. This specimen was peripheral blood, taken in a trial of Ad26.COV2.S vaccine versus placebo. CDR3 loop: CASSLGVRIETQYF. CDR3 sequence (DNA): TGCGCCAGCAGCCTTGGAGTTAGAATCGAGACCCAGTACTTC.